This T cell receptor (beta chain) was retrieved from a study of T cell repertoires in cytomegalovirus infection. This clonotype was seen at least ten times. TCRdb re-analysed the reads in MiXCR, keeping a single row per CDR3 protein. This table holds roughly 500,000 distinct CDR3 sequences, about 10% found once. CDR3 length equals 13 residues. V lost 2 bases to trimming and J lost 10 bases, with 9 bases between them. Germline CDR1 reads KGHSH; CDR2 reads LQKENI. Sample: PBMCs. The rearrangement uses TRBV18 and TRBJ1-6; D call uncertain. This sequence was found in a human donor in good health (CMV status not recorded). Some clones in this sample may be carry-over from other donors' samples. DNA for the CDR3: TGTGCCAGCTCACCAGGGGTCGGCTCACCCCTCCACTTT. This gives the protein CASSPGVGSPLHF. Full variable domain (outside the CDR3, taken from reference TRBV18 and TRBJ1-6): NAGVMQNPRHLVRRRGQEARLRCSPMKGHSHVYWYRQLPEEGLKFMVYLQKENIIDESGMPKERFSAEFPKEGPSILRIQQVVRGDSAAYFCASSPGVGSPLHFGNGTRLTVT.